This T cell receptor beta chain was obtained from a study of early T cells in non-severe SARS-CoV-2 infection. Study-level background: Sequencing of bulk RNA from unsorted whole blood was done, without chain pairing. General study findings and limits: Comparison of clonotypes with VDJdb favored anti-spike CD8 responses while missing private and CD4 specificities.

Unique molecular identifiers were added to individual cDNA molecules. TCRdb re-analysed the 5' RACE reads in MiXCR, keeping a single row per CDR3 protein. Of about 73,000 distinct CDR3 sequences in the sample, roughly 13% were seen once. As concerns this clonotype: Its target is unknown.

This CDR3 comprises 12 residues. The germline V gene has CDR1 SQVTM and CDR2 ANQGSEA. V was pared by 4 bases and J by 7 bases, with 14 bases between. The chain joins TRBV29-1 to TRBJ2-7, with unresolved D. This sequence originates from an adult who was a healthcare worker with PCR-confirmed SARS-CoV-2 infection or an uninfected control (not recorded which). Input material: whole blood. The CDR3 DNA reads TGCAGCGTTGTGCCTACCCCGTCGGAGCAGTACTTC. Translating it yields CSVVPTPSEQYF.